This is a list of T cell receptor beta chains from one sample in a study of shared clonotypes between healthy human individuals. Data came from immunoSEQ multiplex PCR; TCRdb stores just in-frame clones and leaves some out. The table shows some 600,000 clones, with about 96% occurring only once. Sequenced: naive CD8+ T cells sorted from blood. All receptors come from a young woman in good health. The CDR3 runs from the conserved cysteine through the conserved F or W. The D gene is left open where the match is weak. Size values are once, few and many counts, or a class for expanded clones, and some rows have none.

v_gene	abundance	d_gene	j_gene	CDR3aa	CDR3nt
TRBV5-6	NA	TRBD1	TRBJ2-6	CASSFWTGGSLSGANVLTF	TGTGCCAGCAGCTTTTGGACAGGGGGCTCACTTTCTGGGGCCAACGTCCTGACTTTC
TRBV13	once	NA	TRBJ1-2	CASSLGGNYGYTF	TGTGCCAGCAGCTTAGGAGGGAACTATGGCTACACCTTC
TRBV6-5	NA	TRBD1	TRBJ2-7	CASSTRDRAYEQYF	TGTGCCAGCAGTACCCGGGACAGGGCCTACGAGCAGTACTTC
TRBV7-6	NA	NA	TRBJ2-7	CASSLAGPGSEQYF	TGTGCCAGCAGCTTAGCAGGCCCGGGTTCTGAGCAGTACTTC
TRBV10-3	NA	NA	TRBJ2-7	CAISDPGQSYEQYF	TGTGCCATCAGTGATCCCGGCCAGTCCTACGAGCAGTACTTC
TRBV28	NA	TRBD2	TRBJ2-3	CASSLQGTSGSTVEDTQYF	TGTGCCAGCAGTCTCCAGGGGACTAGCGGGTCGACGGTGGAGGATACGCAGTATTTT
TRBV5-6	NA	NA	TRBJ2-3	CASSLLEDTQYF	TGTGCCAGCAGCCTCCTCGAGGATACGCAGTATTTT
TRBV4-2	NA	NA	TRBJ2-2	CASSQEFLVTGELFF	TGTGCCAGCAGCCAAGAATTTTTGGTCACCGGGGAGCTGTTTTTT
TRBV28	NA	NA	TRBJ1-5	CASSNEGNAQPQHF	TGTGCCAGCAGCAACGAGGGGAATGCTCAGCCCCAGCATTTT
TRBV7-6	NA	NA	TRBJ2-7	CASSLVENSYEQYF	TGTGCCAGCAGCTTAGTCGAGAATTCCTACGAGCAGTACTTC
TRBV27	NA	TRBD1	TRBJ1-5	CASSGQGAGQPQHF	TGTGCCAGCAGCGGACAGGGGGCAGGTCAGCCCCAGCATTTT
TRBV19	NA	TRBD2	TRBJ2-2	CASSEGLAGGTGGELFF	TGTGCCAGTAGTGAGGGACTAGCGGGAGGAACGGGCGGGGAGCTGTTTTTT
TRBV9	NA	NA	TRBJ2-1	CASSPSEDRNEQFF	TGTGCCAGCAGCCCAAGCGAGGATCGCAATGAGCAGTTCTTC
TRBV7-9	NA	NA	TRBJ1-2	CASSLDPEETF	TGTGCCAGCAGCTTAGATCCGGAAGAAACCTTC
TRBV28	NA	NA	TRBJ2-5	CASSSRGGQETQYF	TGTGCCAGCAGTTCGAGGGGTGGGCAAGAGACCCAGTACTTC
TRBV11-2	NA	NA	TRBJ2-2	CASSLDNTGELFF	TGTGCCAGCAGCTTAGATAACACCGGGGAGCTGTTTTTT
TRBV6-5	NA	TRBD1	TRBJ1-6	CASSPGGSPLHF	TGTGCCAGCAGTCCAGGGGGATCACCCCTCCACTTT
TRBV29-1	once	TRBD2	TRBJ2-7	CSVAETSGRNFSYEQYF	TGCAGCGTTGCCGAGACTAGCGGAAGGAACTTCTCCTACGAGCAGTACTTC
TRBV9	once	NA	TRBJ1-1	CASSPEGNTEAFF	TGTGCCAGCAGCCCCGAGGGGAACACTGAAGCTTTCTTT
TRBV27	NA	NA	TRBJ1-1	CASGRARGNTEAFF	TGTGCCAGCGGACGAGCCAGGGGGAACACTGAAGCTTTCTTT
TRBV6-1	NA	NA	TRBJ2-3	CALRGRDVPDTQYF	TGTGCCCTCCGTGGGCGGGATGTTCCAGATACGCAGTATTTT
TRBV4-1	NA	TRBD1	TRBJ2-7	CASSLGDRAYEQYF	TGCGCCAGCAGTCTTGGGGACAGGGCCTACGAGCAGTACTTC
TRBV6-5	NA	NA	TRBJ1-1	CASSSLWLGSSTEAFF	TGTGCCAGCAGTTCCCTCTGGCTGGGATCCTCTACTGAAGCTTTCTTT
TRBV27	NA	NA	TRBJ1-1	CASHPVGTGNTEAFF	TGTGCCAGTCACCCAGTTGGGACTGGGAACACTGAAGCTTTCTTT
TRBV10-3	NA	NA	TRBJ2-2	CAISESDGTNTGELFF	TGTGCCATCAGTGAGTCTGACGGGACTAACACCGGGGAGCTGTTTTTT
TRBV6-5	NA	TRBD2	TRBJ2-3	CASSSNGLAGRDTQYF	TGTGCCAGCAGTTCAAATGGACTAGCGGGGAGAGATACGCAGTATTTT
TRBV11-2	NA	TRBD2	TRBJ2-5	CASSLVGAGGWETQYF	TGTGCCAGCAGCTTAGTAGGAGCGGGAGGCTGGGAGACCCAGTACTTC
TRBV7-9	NA	NA	TRBJ2-3	CASSLGPDTQYF	TGTGCCAGCAGCTTAGGTCCAGATACGCAGTATTTT
TRBV18	NA	TRBD2	TRBJ2-7	CASSPGLKAYEQYF	TGTGCCAGCTCGCCGGGACTAAAAGCCTACGAGCAGTACTTC
TRBV20-1	NA	TRBD1	TRBJ1-2	CSATGGGGYTF	TGCAGTGCTACAGGGGGGGGTGGCTACACCTTC
TRBV7-9	few	NA	TRBJ2-7	CASSFSYEQYF	TGTGCCAGCAGCTTCTCCTACGAGCAGTACTTC
TRBV28	NA	NA	TRBJ2-2	CASSWVREGTGELFF	TGTGCCAGCAGCTGGGTGAGGGAAGGTACCGGGGAGCTGTTTTTT
TRBV27	once	TRBD2	TRBJ2-2	CASSFGGSAGELFF	TGTGCCAGCAGTTTTGGCGGGAGCGCCGGGGAGCTGTTTTTT
TRBV6-1	once	NA	TRBJ1-3	CASSEDEGHGNTIYF	TGTGCCAGCAGTGAAGATGAAGGGCATGGAAACACCATATATTTT
TRBV13	NA	NA	TRBJ2-6	CASSRSSGANVLTF	TGTGCCAGCAGCCGCAGCTCTGGGGCCAACGTCCTGACTTTC
TRBV5-4	NA	NA	TRBJ2-7	CASSRAGYEQYF	TGTGCCAGCAGCCGGGCAGGATACGAGCAGTACTTC
TRBV4-1	NA	TRBD2	TRBJ2-1	CASSQLSGGDNEQFF	TGCGCCAGCAGTCAGCTTAGCGGGGGGGACAATGAGCAGTTCTTC
TRBV6-6	NA	TRBD2	TRBJ2-1	CASAAGASYNEQFF	TGTGCCAGCGCTGCGGGAGCCTCCTACAATGAGCAGTTCTTC
TRBV27	NA	NA	TRBJ1-5	CASGQGSQPQHF	TGTGCCAGCGGCCAGGGTTCCCAGCCCCAGCATTTT
TRBV6-1	NA	NA	TRBJ1-2	CASSEWAPDYGYTF	TGTGCCAGCAGTGAATGGGCGCCAGATTATGGCTACACCTTC
TRBV5-4	NA	TRBD1	TRBJ2-3	CASSLGQGYTDTQYF	TGTGCCAGCAGCTTAGGACAGGGATACACAGATACGCAGTATTTT
TRBV27	few	NA	TRBJ2-7	CASSLSAGGIYEQYF	TGTGCCAGCAGTTTGTCGGCAGGGGGGATCTACGAGCAGTACTTC
TRBV7-9	NA	TRBD2	TRBJ2-1	CASRDGTSGYNEQFF	TGTGCCAGCAGGGACGGGACTAGCGGGTACAATGAGCAGTTCTTC
TRBV27	NA	NA	TRBJ2-7	CASSLYGQYF	TGTGCCAGCAGTTTATATGGGCAGTACTTC
TRBV28	NA	NA	TRBJ2-5	CASRQDSVQETQYF	TGTGCCAGCAGGCAGGACAGCGTACAAGAGACCCAGTACTTC
TRBV5-4	NA	TRBD1	TRBJ1-3	CASSSSGGAIHGNTIYF	TGTGCCAGCAGCTCTTCAGGGGGCGCTATCCACGGAAACACCATATATTTT
TRBV27	NA	NA	TRBJ2-3	CASSPRWGGRDTQYF	TGTGCCAGCAGTCCCCGCTGGGGGGGGCGGGATACGCAGTATTTT
TRBV30	NA	NA	TRBJ1-3	CAWSVLRPGSGNTIYF	TGTGCCTGGAGTGTACTACGACCGGGCTCTGGAAACACCATATATTTT
TRBV23-1	NA	NA	TRBJ1-5	CASGVNPGVGNQPQHF	TGCGCCAGCGGGGTCAATCCAGGTGTGGGCAATCAGCCCCAGCATTTT
TRBV28	NA	TRBD1	TRBJ2-7	CASSFSYRGPSYEQYF	TGTGCCAGCAGTTTTAGCTACAGGGGGCCCTCTTACGAGCAGTACTTC